Listed below are T cell receptor beta chains from one sample, sequenced in a study of OX40 agonist ivuxolimab in advanced cancers. The protocol was immunoSEQ multiplex PCR, while the TCRdb copy is restricted to in-frame clones and leaves out a portion. Of 70,000 or so clones listed, less than 85% are singletons. The sequencing used CD4+ or CD8+ T cells sorted from blood, collected in a trial of the OX40 agonist ivuxolimab. These receptors all stem from an adult with an advanced solid tumor such as melanoma, head and neck, liver or kidney cancer. Each CDR3 is given with its conserved first and last residue. The D gene is left open where the match is weak. Rows give clone size only sometimes, using once, few, many, or a class for an expanded clone.

cdr3_length: 15; j_call: TRBJ2-1; v_call: TRBV6-6; clone_size: .; d_call: TRBD2; cdr3_aa: CASKDSGSSYNEQFF; cdr3_nt: TGTGCCAGCAAGGATAGCGGGAGCTCCTACAATGAGCAGTTCTTC
cdr3_length: 13; j_call: TRBJ2-7; v_call: TRBV11-3; clone_size: .; d_call: TRBD1; cdr3_aa: CASSLGTGYEQYF; cdr3_nt: TGTGCCAGCAGCTTAGGGACAGGTTACGAGCAGTACTTC
cdr3_length: 14; j_call: TRBJ2-2; v_call: TRBV27; clone_size: few; d_call: TRBD1; cdr3_aa: CASRAGQGTGELFF; cdr3_nt: TGTGCCAGCAGGGCGGGACAGGGGACCGGGGAGCTGTTTTTT
cdr3_length: 17; j_call: TRBJ2-1; v_call: TRBV19; clone_size: .; d_call: TRBD2; cdr3_aa: CASSLGLAGVSYNEQFF; cdr3_nt: TGTGCCAGTAGTCTAGGACTAGCGGGCGTTTCCTACAATGAGCAGTTCTTC
cdr3_length: 15; j_call: TRBJ1-3; v_call: TRBV4-3; clone_size: .; d_call: .; cdr3_aa: CASSRGAGGGNTIYF; cdr3_nt: TGCGCCAGCAGCCGAGGGGCCGGTGGGGGAAACACCATATATTTT
cdr3_length: 14; j_call: TRBJ2-4; v_call: TRBV9; clone_size: .; d_call: .; cdr3_aa: CASSVDPGGGIQYF; cdr3_nt: TGTGCCAGCAGCGTAGATCCGGGTGGAGGCATTCAGTACTTC
cdr3_length: 15; j_call: TRBJ2-2; v_call: TRBV11-1; clone_size: .; d_call: .; cdr3_aa: CASSTRDIPTGELFF; cdr3_nt: TGTGCCAGCAGCACCAGGGACATCCCCACCGGGGAGCTGTTTTTT
cdr3_length: 13; j_call: TRBJ1-2; v_call: TRBV30; clone_size: .; d_call: TRBD1; cdr3_aa: CAWSPGQNYGYTF; cdr3_nt: TGTGCCTGGAGCCCGGGACAGAACTATGGCTACACCTTC
cdr3_length: 12; j_call: TRBJ2-7; v_call: TRBV30; clone_size: .; d_call: .; cdr3_aa: CAWSTPSNEQYF; cdr3_nt: TGTGCCTGGAGTACCCCCTCGAACGAGCAGTACTTC
cdr3_length: 14; j_call: TRBJ2-7; v_call: TRBV5-4; clone_size: .; d_call: .; cdr3_aa: CASNLGGSSYEQYF; cdr3_nt: TGTGCCAGCAACCTTGGTGGGAGTTCCTACGAGCAGTACTTC
cdr3_length: 10; j_call: TRBJ1-1; v_call: TRBV27; clone_size: few; d_call: .; cdr3_aa: CASKRVGAFF; cdr3_nt: TGTGCCAGCAAGAGGGTCGGAGCTTTCTTT
cdr3_length: 14; j_call: TRBJ1-2; v_call: TRBV25-1; clone_size: .; d_call: .; cdr3_aa: CASSEFVNNGGYTF; cdr3_nt: TGTGCCAGCAGTGAATTTGTCAACAATGGGGGCTACACCTTC
cdr3_length: 18; j_call: TRBJ1-4; v_call: TRBV18; clone_size: .; d_call: TRBD1; cdr3_aa: CASSPQRMVRTGEEKLFF; cdr3_nt: TGTGCCAGCTCACCACAGCGCATGGTTAGGACAGGGGAGGAAAAACTGTTTTTT
cdr3_length: 16; j_call: TRBJ2-4; v_call: TRBV6-6; clone_size: .; d_call: .; cdr3_aa: CASSGLDRLAKNIQYF; cdr3_nt: TGTGCCAGCAGTGGCCTGGACAGACTAGCCAAAAACATTCAGTACTTC
cdr3_length: 13; j_call: TRBJ1-6; v_call: TRBV6-4; clone_size: .; d_call: .; cdr3_aa: CASSQTLQAPLHF; cdr3_nt: TGTGCCAGCAGTCAGACCTTACAAGCACCCCTCCACTTT
cdr3_length: 14; j_call: TRBJ2-7; v_call: TRBV5-1; clone_size: .; d_call: .; cdr3_aa: CASSPEAFSYEQYF; cdr3_nt: TGCGCCAGCAGCCCGGAAGCCTTCTCCTACGAGCAGTACTTC
cdr3_length: 15; j_call: TRBJ2-1; v_call: TRBV14; clone_size: .; d_call: TRBD2; cdr3_aa: CASSQDEREIDEQFF; cdr3_nt: TGTGCCAGCAGCCAAGACGAGCGGGAGATCGATGAGCAGTTCTTC
cdr3_length: 14; j_call: TRBJ2-5; v_call: TRBV11-1; clone_size: .; d_call: TRBD2; cdr3_aa: CASRGGLARETQYF; cdr3_nt: TGTGCCAGCCGGGGCGGACTAGCTCGAGAGACCCAGTACTTC
cdr3_length: 14; j_call: TRBJ2-1; v_call: TRBV6-4; clone_size: .; d_call: .; cdr3_aa: CASSDTGWAPEQFF; cdr3_nt: TGTGCCAGCAGTGACACAGGATGGGCGCCCGAGCAGTTCTTC
cdr3_length: 11; j_call: TRBJ1-1; v_call: TRBV6-1; clone_size: .; d_call: .; cdr3_aa: CASSENRKTFF; cdr3_nt: TGTGCCAGCAGTGAAAACAGGAAAACTTTCTTT
cdr3_length: 15; j_call: TRBJ2-1; v_call: TRBV19; clone_size: .; d_call: .; cdr3_aa: CASRTGGAAYNEQFF; cdr3_nt: TGTGCCAGTAGGACCGGGGGCGCAGCCTACAATGAGCAGTTCTTC
cdr3_length: 16; j_call: TRBJ2-2; v_call: TRBV2; clone_size: .; d_call: .; cdr3_aa: CASSEGVGRYTGELFF; cdr3_nt: TGTGCCAGCAGTGAAGGGGTAGGGCGGTACACCGGGGAGCTGTTTTTT
cdr3_length: 14; j_call: TRBJ2-7; v_call: TRBV7-9; clone_size: once; d_call: .; cdr3_aa: CASASSPPSYEQYF; cdr3_nt: TGTGCCAGCGCATCTAGCCCCCCCTCCTACGAGCAGTACTTC
cdr3_length: 15; j_call: TRBJ2-1; v_call: TRBV9; clone_size: .; d_call: TRBD1; cdr3_aa: CASSGPGTGAGEQFF; cdr3_nt: TGTGCCAGCAGCGGTCCCGGGACAGGGGCAGGCGAGCAGTTCTTC
cdr3_length: 15; j_call: TRBJ1-1; v_call: TRBV25-1; clone_size: .; d_call: TRBD1; cdr3_aa: CASKGQGAVGTEAFF; cdr3_nt: TGTGCCAGCAAAGGACAGGGGGCTGTGGGCACTGAAGCTTTCTTT